The next 25 T cell receptor beta chains were all read from a single sample in a study of blood T cell repertoires in COVID-19. Only in-frame clones appear in the TCRdb table, and some are missing; sequencing was by immunoSEQ multiplex PCR. The repertoire holds some 170,000 clones, with roughly 84% as singletons. Input material: PBMCs or T cells enriched from blood (not recorded which). Receptors were obtained from a man aged 45-65 years who had recovered from COVID-19.

The CDR3 reads CASSYQGRGYTF. The CDR3 DNA reads TGCGCCAGCAGCTATCAGGGTCGGGGCTACACCTTC. The gene calls are TRBV5-1 and TRBJ1-2; D is possibly TRBD1 (5 bases). Germline assignment: CDR1 SGHRS and CDR2 YFSETQ. The CDR3 contains 12 residues. V lost 3 bases, J lost 8 bases, and 11 bases lay in between.

This chain uses TRBV2 with TRBJ1-3, with D perhaps TRBD1 (6 bases). The CDR3 runs to 13 residues. The germline V gene encodes CDR1 SNHLY and CDR2 FYNNEI. V was clipped by 7 bases and J by 4 bases, with 11 bases between them. CDR3 nucleotide sequence: TGTGCCAGCACCGGACAGTCCGGAAACACCATATATTTT. It encodes CASTGQSGNTIYF.

This chain uses TRBV5-1 with TRBJ2-3; 10 bases line up with TRBD2. The germline gives CDR1 SGHRS, CDR2 YFSETQ. The V segment lost 0 bases and the J segment 6 bases; nucleotides outside the gene matches: 4. This CDR3 is built from 15 residues. CDR3 protein: CASSLVSGGPDTQYF. The CDR3 coding sequence is TGCGCCAGCAGCTTGGTTAGCGGGGGGCCGGATACGCAGTATTTT.

The V gene is TRBV11-2, the J gene TRBJ2-3; possibly TRBD2 for D (5 bases). V shed 3 bases and J shed 4 bases, with 14 bases lying between them. Germline V CDR1 and CDR2: SGHAT, FQNNGV. This CDR3 is built from 15 residues. CDR3 DNA: TGTGCCAGCAGCTTGTCTAGCAGTAAGGCAGATACGCAGTATTTT. This sequence encodes CASSLSSSKADTQYF.

V and J are TRBV3-1 (or the pseudogene TRBV3-2) and TRBJ1-6, with 8 bases that match TRBD1. This CDR3 has 16 amino acids. Germline V gives CDR1 LGHDT, CDR2 YNNKEL (reference sequence). The V gene end was trimmed by 6 bases and the J gene end by 7 bases; junction bases not matched to a gene: 11. CDR3 DNA sequence: TGTGCCAGCAGTAAAGGGGTAGGACAGGGCAATTCACCCCTCCACTTT. It encodes CASSKGVGQGNSPLHF.

The V and J genes are TRBV6-2 or TRBV6-3 and TRBJ1-2, with 7 bases fitting TRBD1. Germline lookup yields CDR1 MNHEY and CDR2 SVGEGT. V lost 6 bases and J lost 5; bases outside the gene matches: 18. The length of the CDR3 is 17 residues. CDR3 DNA: TGTGCCAGCAGCCCTCAGGGGACAGCTTCATCCTTTTATGGCTACACCTTC. It is translated as CASSPQGTASSFYGYTF.

This clone was seen only a few times. The CDR3 sequence: CASTTGYDGYTF. The CDR3 DNA reads as TGCGCCAGTACGACAGGGTATGATGGCTACACCTTC. V is TRBV5-1 and J is TRBJ1-2, with 7 positions matching TRBD1. CDR1 and CDR2 (germline): SGHRS, YFSETQ. Unmatched junction bases numbered 7, after V lost 8 bases and J lost 6 bases. The CDR3 runs 12 residues.

The sample holds a few counts of this clone. V is TRBV3-1 (or the pseudogene TRBV3-2) and J is TRBJ2-5; the D gene is possibly TRBD2 (6 bases). The V end was cut by 4 bases, the J end by 2 bases, with 14 bases between. CDR3 length equals 15 residues. CDR1 is LGHDT, CDR2 YNNKEL, per germline (reference sequence). The CDR3 loop reads CASSRRLGGQETQYF. The CDR3 nucleotides are TGTGCCAGCAGCCGAAGACTAGGAGGGCAAGAGACCCAGTACTTC.

The V gene is TRBV6-5, the J gene TRBJ2-3; no clear D. CDR1 and CDR2 (germline): MNHEY, SVGAGI. The length of the CDR3 is 12 residues. Trimming removed 8 bases from V and 9 bases from J, with 15 bases in between. The CDR3 reads CASLNLNPTQYF. CDR3 DNA sequence: TGTGCCAGCCTAAACCTAAACCCCACGCAGTATTTT.

This chain joins TRBV5-1 and TRBJ2-1; 7 positions match TRBD2. Germline CDR1 is SGHRS and CDR2 is YFSETQ. V gave up 0 bases and J gave up 6 bases; unmatched junction bases: 3. The CDR3 is made up of 14 amino acids. CDR3 loop: CASSLDTSVNEQFF. CDR3 DNA: TGCGCCAGCAGCTTGGACACTAGCGTCAATGAGCAGTTCTTC. The variable domain in full, with the rest retrieved from reference TRBV5-1 and TRBJ2-1, is KAGVTQTPRYLIKTRGQQVTLSCSPISGHRSVSWYQQTPGQGLQFLFEYFSETQRNKGNFPGRFSGRQFSNSRSEMNVSTLELGDSALYLCASSLDTSVNEQFFGPGTRLTVL.

This chain uses TRBV18 with TRBJ2-1, with 10 bases lining up with TRBD2. From germline, CDR1 is KGHSH and CDR2 LQKENI. V gave up 6 bases and J gave up 7 bases; unmatched junction bases: 9. CDR3 size: 15 residues. This chain's CDR3 is CASSLLAGAGNEQFF. The CDR3 coding sequence is TGTGCCAGCTCGCTCCTAGCGGGGGCGGGGAATGAGCAGTTCTTC.

V is TRBV19 and J is TRBJ1-6, with 8 bases lining up with TRBD1. The trim removed 3 bases at V and 5 bases at J, leaving 6 bases unmatched. This CDR3 region has 16 residues. Germline CDR1 and CDR2: LNHDA and SQIVND (reference sequence). CDR3 sequence: CASSIRDRIHNSPLHF. Here the CDR3 DNA reads TGTGCCAGTAGTATCCGGGACAGGATCCATAATTCACCCCTCCACTTT.

The genes are TRBV18 and TRBJ1-5; TRBD1 might be the D (6 bases). Per the germline V gene, CDR1 is KGHSH and CDR2 is LQKENI. V lost 5 bases, J lost 0 bases, and 11 bases lay in between. The CDR3 is 15 residues long. CDR3 in DNA: TGTGCCAGCTCAGCGGACAGTATTAGCAATCAGCCCCAGCATTTT. Translation gives CASSADSISNQPQHF.

The genes are TRBV2 and TRBJ1-2; 8 bases fit TRBD1. The trim removed 7 bases at V and 4 bases at J, leaving 11 bases unmatched. CDR3 length: 15 residues. CDR1 and CDR2 from the germline V gene are SNHLY and FYNNEI. Here the CDR3 DNA reads TGTGCCAGCAAATCTACAGGGGGTCCCCTCTATGGCTACACCTTC. Its protein product is CASKSTGGPLYGYTF.

The chain joins TRBV5-1 to TRBJ2-7; 11 nucleotides agree with TRBD2. The V and J ends lost 0 bases and 0 bases, in that order; junction bases with no gene match: 2. The length of the CDR3 is 16 residues. The germline V gene encodes CDR1 SGHRS and CDR2 YFSETQ. The CDR3 nucleotides read TGCGCCAGCAGCTTGGGACTAGCGGGGACCTCCTACGAGCAGTACTTC. Its translation: CASSLGLAGTSYEQYF.

The genes are TRBV2 and TRBJ2-5, with D maybe TRBD1 (5 bases). V dropped 3 bases and J dropped 2 bases, with 13 bases sitting between them. The CDR3 is 15 amino acids. In germline, CDR1 is SNHLY, CDR2 FYNNEI. As DNA, the CDR3 is TGTGCCAGCAGTGAGCAGGGCCCCCCACAAGAGACCCAGTACTTC. Translated, it gives CASSEQGPPQETQYF. The full variable domain, rest sourced from reference TRBV2 and TRBJ2-5, is EPEVTQTPSHQVTQMGQEVILRCVPISNHLYFYWYRQILGQKVEFLVSFYNNEISEKSEIFDDQFSVERPDGSNFTLKIRSTKLEDSAMYFCASSEQGPPQETQYFGPGTRLLVL.

The chain recombines TRBV7-2 with TRBJ2-2; 9 nucleotides line up with TRBD1. Germline CDR1 SGHTA, CDR2 FQGNSA. V shed 5 bases, J shed 8 bases, and the junction held 12 bases outside the gene matches. This CDR3 has 16 residues. The CDR3 region is CASSARDRAGKGELFF. The CDR3 coding sequence is TGTGCCAGCAGCGCCAGGGACAGGGCGGGAAAAGGGGAGCTGTTTTTT. The variable domain in full, with the rest retrieved from reference TRBV7-2 and TRBJ2-2, is GAGVSQSPSNKVTEKGKDVELRCDPISGHTALYWYRQSLGQGLEFLIYFQGNSAPDKSGLPSDRFSAERTGGSVSTLTIQRTQQEDSAVYLCASSARDRAGKGELFFGEGSRLTVL.

This clone was observed a few times. The chain couples TRBV6-2 or TRBV6-3 to TRBJ1-2, with 10 positions matching TRBD1. With V trimmed by 3 bases and J by 7 bases, 8 bases remained unmatched. CDR1 and CDR2 (germline): MNHEY, SVGEGT. The CDR3 runs 15 residues. CDR3 sequence: CASSYHFRDRGGYTF. CDR3 bases: TGTGCCAGCAGTTATCATTTTCGGGACAGGGGTGGCTACACCTTC.

The genes are TRBV7-9 and TRBJ1-5, with unresolved D. Germline CDR1 SEHNR, CDR2 FQNEAQ (reference sequence). V was cut by 5 bases and J by 0 bases, with 17 bases left in between. The CDR3 has 17 amino acids. This chain's CDR3 is CASSLPLAYYSNQPQHF. CDR3 DNA: TGTGCCAGCAGCCTTCCGCTCGCCTATTATAGCAATCAGCCCCAGCATTTT. Full variable domain (rest looked up from reference TRBV7-9 and TRBJ1-5): DTGVSQNPRHKITKRGQNVTFRCDPISEHNRLYWYRQTLGQGPEFLTYFQNEAQLEKSRLLSDRFSAERPKGSFSTLEIQRTEQGDSAMYLCASSLPLAYYSNQPQHFGDGTRLSIL.

This clone was observed a handful of times. The identical CDR3 is also encoded by other nucleotide sequences in the sample. The V and J genes are TRBV29-1 and TRBJ1-3; 8 positions agree with TRBD1. The CDR3 extends over 13 amino acids. With 5 bases clipped from V and 2 bases from J, the junction kept 2 bases outside the gene matches. Per the germline V gene, CDR1 is SQVTM and CDR2 is ANQGSEA. The CDR3 loop is CSVSDRAGNTIYF. The CDR3, as DNA: TGCAGCGTTTCGGACAGGGCTGGAAACACCATATATTTT.

This chain joins TRBV5-4 and TRBJ1-2; D is uncertain. Trimming removed 0 bases from V and 6 bases from J, with 15 bases in between. The CDR3 is made up of 15 amino acids. Per germline, CDR1 SGHNT and CDR2 YYREEE (reference sequence). The CDR3 reads CASSLERTSTNGYTF. The CDR3 nucleotides are TGTGCCAGCAGCTTGGAAAGGACTAGCACAAATGGCTACACCTTC. The full variable domain, its missing parts supplied by reference TRBV5-4 and TRBJ1-2, is ETGVTQSPTHLIKTRGQQVTLRCSSQSGHNTVSWYQQALGQGPQFIFQYYREEENGRGNFPPRFSGLQFPNYSSELNVNALELDDSALYLCASSLERTSTNGYTFGSGTRLTVV.

The gene calls are TRBV6-6 and TRBJ2-1, with TRBD1 matching over 8 bases. CDR3 length: 15 residues. Per the germline V gene, CDR1 is MNHNY and CDR2 is SVGAGI (reference sequence). The ends lost 4 bases at V and 9 bases at J; junction bases unmatched: 11. CDR3 nucleotides: TGTGCCAGCAGTTTGGGGCAGACAGGGGTTGTTGAGCAGTTCTTC. This encodes CASSLGQTGVVEQFF.

The chain recombines TRBV7-9 with TRBJ1-1; TRBD1 matches 7 bases. This CDR3 comprises 15 residues. CDR1 is SEHNR, CDR2 FQNEAQ, per germline (reference sequence). V dropped 3 bases and J dropped 0; count of bases not matched to a gene: 4. The CDR3 loop is CASSLRGLVNTEAFF. DNA for the CDR3: TGTGCCAGCAGCTTGAGGGGGCTAGTGAACACTGAAGCTTTCTTT.

The chain uses TRBV11-3 and TRBJ1-2, with 8 bases identical to TRBD1. The V segment lost 5 bases and the J segment 7 bases; nucleotides outside the gene matches: 0. The CDR3 is made up of 11 amino acids. The germline V gene encodes CDR1 SGHNT and CDR2 YENEEA. In DNA form, the CDR3 reads TGTGCCAGCAGCGACAGGGGTGGCTACACCTTC. Amino acids: CASSDRGGYTF.

V gene TRBV6-1 combines with J gene TRBJ2-5, with a weak D call TRBD2 (7 bases). The CDR3 runs 18 residues. Trimming took 0 bases from V and 5 from J, leaving 22 bases between them. Germline values: CDR1 MNHNS, CDR2 SASEGT. CDR3 amino acids: CASSEALRGGGAVETQYF. The CDR3 DNA sequence: TGTGCCAGCAGTGAAGCGCTTCGTGGAGGGGGGGCCGTTGAGACCCAGTACTTC.